These 5 T cell receptor beta chains were sequenced from one sample in a study of neurological immune-mediated disorders. TCRdb ran MiXCR on the 5' RACE reads and lists one entry per CDR3 protein. In the table there are more than 15,000 distinct CDR3 sequences, 12% to 15% of which are singletons. The specimen sequenced was CD4+ T cells from blood. The receptor source for this set is a woman in her sixties or seventies with HTLV-1-associated myelopathy (HAM/TSP).

Concerning this clonotype: The junction and the germline gene differ at one end; a read error may be behind it. V and J are TRBV5-6 and TRBJ2-5, with D perhaps being TRBD1 or TRBD2 (5 bases each). The CDR3 extends over 16 amino acids. CDR1 and CDR2 (germline): SGHDT, YYEEEE. CDR3 nucleotides: TGTGTCAGCAGCTTAATGAGGGGCCCACGGGGAGAGACCCAGTACTTC. Translating gives CVSSLMRGPRGETQYF.

At least ten counts were recorded for this clonotype. The rearrangement links TRBV3-1 to TRBJ2-7; tentatively, D is TRBD1 (6 bases). This CDR3 spans 14 amino acids. CDR1 is LGHDT and CDR2 is YNNKEL in the germline V gene (reference sequence). The V gene lost 5 bases and the J gene lost 4 bases, with 15 bases spanning the gap. This CDR3 reads CASSTQGGRYEQYF. The DNA of the CDR3 is TGTGCCAGCAGCACACAGGGTGGCCGTTACGAGCAGTACTTC.

In its sample, this clonotype was seen many times. The chain uses TRBV4-2 and TRBJ2-3; 9 bases are a match to TRBD2. The V gene end was trimmed by 4 bases and the J gene end by 9 bases; junction bases not matched to a gene: 2. Germline V gene lookup returns CDR1 LGHNA and CDR2 YNFKEQ. This CDR3 has 12 residues. As DNA, the CDR3 is TGTGCCAGCAGCCGAGGACTAGCGACGCAGTATTTT. Its protein is CASSRGLATQYF.

This clonotype was found many times. The chain couples TRBV7-2 to TRBJ1-5, with unresolved D. The ends were cut back, 5 bases at V and 0 bases at J, with 8 bases in the middle. The CDR3 sequence is 14 residues long. Germline loops: CDR1 SGHTA, CDR2 FQGNSA. The CDR3 reads CASSPSYSNQPQHF. In DNA form, the CDR3 reads TGTGCCAGCAGCCCGAGCTATAGCAATCAGCCCCAGCATTTT.

This clonotype was counted at least ten times. J is TRBJ1-1 and V is TRBV29-1; D is perhaps TRBD1 (5 bases). Germline V gives CDR1 SQVTM, CDR2 ANQGSEA. The CDR3 sequence is 13 residues long. The V and J ends lost 4 bases and 4 bases respectively, with 13 bases between them. The CDR3 sequence: CSVVPGTVTEAFF. CDR3 in DNA: TGCAGCGTTGTGCCGGGGACGGTCACTGAAGCTTTCTTT.